The sample holds one count of the clone carrying this T cell receptor beta chain. Antigen: not known. The PCR contained 60 Vbeta and 13 Jbeta primers. The data were produced by immunoSEQ multiplex PCR, yet TCRdb's version contains in-frame clones alone and is incomplete. The sample has 120,000 to 150,000 clones; over 60% are singletons. This specimen belongs to a study of cytomegalovirus exposure and HLA in healthy donors. Study-level points and caveats: TCR beta V- and J-gene trimming, according to a later analysis, was linked to a missense DCLRE1C variant. Rarity characterized most TCR sequences, yet some public TCRs appeared in many donors. The study dropped some indistinguishable V segments, TRBV6-2 and TRBV6-3 among them.

CDR1 is SGHTS, CDR2 YDEGEE, per germline. This CDR3 is built from 13 residues. The V gene end was trimmed by 9 bases and the J gene end by 7 bases; junction bases not matched to a gene: 8. Sequenced sample: PBMCs. The chain has TRBV5-8 and TRBJ2-3; 10 nucleotides agree with TRBD2. This receptor was obtained from a male donor in good health and CMV-seropositive. The CDR3: CATSSGRGNTQYF. The CDR3 DNA reads as TGTGCCACTTCTAGCGGGAGAGGAAATACGCAGTATTTT.